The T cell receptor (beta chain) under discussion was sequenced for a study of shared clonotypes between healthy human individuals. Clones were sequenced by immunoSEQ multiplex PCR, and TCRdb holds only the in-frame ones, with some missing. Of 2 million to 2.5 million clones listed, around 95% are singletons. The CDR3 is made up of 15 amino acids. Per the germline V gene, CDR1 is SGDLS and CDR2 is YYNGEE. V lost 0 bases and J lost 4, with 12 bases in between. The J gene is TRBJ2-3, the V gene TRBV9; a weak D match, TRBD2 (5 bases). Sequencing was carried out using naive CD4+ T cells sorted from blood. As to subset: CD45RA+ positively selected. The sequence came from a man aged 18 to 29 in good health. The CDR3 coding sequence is TGTGCCAGCAGCGTAGTATCCGCTAGCTCAGATACGCAGTATTTT. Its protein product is CASSVVSASSDTQYF.